The clone carrying this T cell receptor (beta chain) has a handful of counts. Its target is not known. This sample stems from a study of response to subunit inactivated influenza vaccine. The study, taken as a whole, reports: Authors proposed each seasonal influenza vaccination draws in few new T cells.

TCRdb used MiXCR to reprocess the RT-PCR reads, holding one entry per CDR3 protein. The table includes around 650,000 distinct CDR3 sequences, 15% to 18% detected once. J was trimmed by 3 bases and V by 5 bases; bases with no gene match: 9. CDR3 length equals 18 residues. Germline CDR1 reads SGHAT; CDR2 reads FQNNGV. The receptor was derived from a middle-aged man who received an inactivated influenza vaccine. V usage is TRBV11-2 and J usage is TRBJ2-1, with 14 bases identical to TRBD2. Sample: PBMCs from blood, taken 11 to 12 days after vaccination. The CDR3 reads CASSPGGLAGASYNEQFF. Here the CDR3 DNA reads TGTGCCAGCAGCCCCGGGGGACTAGCGGGGGCTAGCTACAATGAGCAGTTCTTC.